This TCR beta chain appears in the sequencing data of a study of monozygotic twins with cystic fibrosis. Whole-study context: Library input was 2.5 to 3.5 micrograms of fragmented DNA, with approximately 16 PCR cycles.

A note on this clone: What it recognizes is unknown.

Here immunoSEQ multiplex PCR was the method, and the copy in TCRdb shows in-frame clones only, minus some. Here the sample spans roughly 28,000 clones, 70% to 90% being singletons. Overall study findings and caveats: In 13 of 16 pairs, V gene usage was closest to the co-twin's. Age, concordance and disease severity did not associate with shared CDR3 numbers. Nucleotide-identical clonotype sharing was significantly higher within monozygotic CF twin pairs than between unrelated CF individuals.

V dropped 4 bases and J dropped 7; count of bases not matched to a gene: 4. The CDR3 has 13 amino acids. Germline CDR1 SGHVS, CDR2 FQNEAQ. The sequenced sample consisted of blood. The clonotype was recovered from a girl aged 2 to 9 with cystic fibrosis. The rearrangement uses TRBV7-8 and TRBJ1-2; 9 bases are a match to TRBD1. The CDR3 DNA reads TGTGCCAGCAGCTCACAGGGGGCTAGTGGCTACACCTTC. It translates to CASSSQGASGYTF.